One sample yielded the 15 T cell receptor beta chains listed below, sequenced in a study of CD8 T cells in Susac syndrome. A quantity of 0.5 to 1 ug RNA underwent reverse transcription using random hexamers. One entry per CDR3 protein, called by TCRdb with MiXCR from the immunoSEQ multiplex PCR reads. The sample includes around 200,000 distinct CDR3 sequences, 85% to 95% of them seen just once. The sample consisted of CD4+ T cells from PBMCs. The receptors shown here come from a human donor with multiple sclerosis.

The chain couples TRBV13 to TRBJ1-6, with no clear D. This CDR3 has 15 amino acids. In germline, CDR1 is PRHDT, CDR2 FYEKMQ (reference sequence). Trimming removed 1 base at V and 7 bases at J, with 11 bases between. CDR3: CASSLADGRNSPLHF. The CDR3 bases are TGTGCCAGCAGCTTAGCGGACGGGAGGAATTCACCCCTCCACTTT.

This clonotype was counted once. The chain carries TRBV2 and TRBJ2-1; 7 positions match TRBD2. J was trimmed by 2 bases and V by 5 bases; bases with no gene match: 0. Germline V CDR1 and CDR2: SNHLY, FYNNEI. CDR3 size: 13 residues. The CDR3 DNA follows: TGTGCCAGCAGTCTAGCGGCCTACAATGAGCAGTTCTTC. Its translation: CASSLAAYNEQFF.

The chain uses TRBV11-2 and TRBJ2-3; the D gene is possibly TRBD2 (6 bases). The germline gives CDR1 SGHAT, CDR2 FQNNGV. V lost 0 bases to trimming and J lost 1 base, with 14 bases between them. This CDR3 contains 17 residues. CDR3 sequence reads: CASSLDLDGGGTDTQYF. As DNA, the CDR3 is TGTGCCAGCAGCTTAGATCTCGATGGCGGGGGCACAGATACGCAGTATTTT.

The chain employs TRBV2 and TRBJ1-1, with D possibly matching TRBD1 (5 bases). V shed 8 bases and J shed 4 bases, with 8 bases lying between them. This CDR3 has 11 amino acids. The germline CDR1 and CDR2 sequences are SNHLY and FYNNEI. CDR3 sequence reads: CASAGFTEAFF. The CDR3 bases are TGTGCCAGCGCAGGGTTCACTGAAGCTTTCTTT.

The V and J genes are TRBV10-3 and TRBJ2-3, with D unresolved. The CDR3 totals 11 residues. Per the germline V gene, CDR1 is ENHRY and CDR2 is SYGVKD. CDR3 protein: CAVLNTDTQYF. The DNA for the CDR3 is TGTGCAGTGCTAAACACAGATACGCAGTATTTT.

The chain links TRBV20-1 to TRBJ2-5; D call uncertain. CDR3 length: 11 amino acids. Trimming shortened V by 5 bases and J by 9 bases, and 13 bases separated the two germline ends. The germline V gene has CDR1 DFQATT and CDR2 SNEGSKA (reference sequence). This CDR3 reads CSALSGEAQYF. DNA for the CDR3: TGCAGTGCTTTATCCGGTGAGGCCCAGTACTTC.

This chain's CDR3 is CSVPTLSEADEQFF. The DNA of the CDR3 is TGCAGCGTTCCAACTTTGAGTGAGGCCGATGAGCAGTTCTTC. This chain connects TRBV29-1 to TRBJ2-1, with D uncertain. The V end lost 5 bases, the J end lost 8 bases, and 19 bases lay between the germline ends. This CDR3 region has 14 residues. CDR1 and CDR2 from the germline V gene are SQVTM and ANQGSEA.

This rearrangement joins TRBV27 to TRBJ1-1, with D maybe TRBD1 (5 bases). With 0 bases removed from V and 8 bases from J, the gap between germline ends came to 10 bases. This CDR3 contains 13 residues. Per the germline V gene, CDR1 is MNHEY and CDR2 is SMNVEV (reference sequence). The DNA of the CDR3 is TGTGCCAGCAGTTTATCCCAGGGCTGGGAAGCTTTCTTT. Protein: CASSLSQGWEAFF.

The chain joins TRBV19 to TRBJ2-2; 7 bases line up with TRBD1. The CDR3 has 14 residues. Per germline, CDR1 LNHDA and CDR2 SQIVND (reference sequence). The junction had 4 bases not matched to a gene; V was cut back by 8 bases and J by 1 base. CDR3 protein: CASARQGNTGELFF. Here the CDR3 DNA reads TGTGCCAGTGCTAGACAGGGGAACACCGGGGAGCTGTTTTTT.

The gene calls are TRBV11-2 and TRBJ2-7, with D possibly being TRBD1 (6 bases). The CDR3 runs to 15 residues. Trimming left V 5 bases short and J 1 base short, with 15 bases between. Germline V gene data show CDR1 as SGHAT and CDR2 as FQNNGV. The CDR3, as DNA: TGTGCCAGCAGCCCTAGTATACAGGGTTCCTACGAGCAGTACGTC. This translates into CASSPSIQGSYEQYV.

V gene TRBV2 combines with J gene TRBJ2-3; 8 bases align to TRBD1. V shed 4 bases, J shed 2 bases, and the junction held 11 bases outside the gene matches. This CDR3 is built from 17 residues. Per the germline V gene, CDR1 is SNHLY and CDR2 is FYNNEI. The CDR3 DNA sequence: TGTGCCAGCAGTGTTCCGAGGACAGGGTTTTCCACAGATACGCAGTATTTT. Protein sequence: CASSVPRTGFSTDTQYF.

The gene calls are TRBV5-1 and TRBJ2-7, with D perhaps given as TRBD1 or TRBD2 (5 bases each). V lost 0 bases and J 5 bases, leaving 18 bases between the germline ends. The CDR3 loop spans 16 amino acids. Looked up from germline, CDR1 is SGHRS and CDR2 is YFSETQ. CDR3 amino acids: CASSLARPGMGHEQYF. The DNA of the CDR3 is TGCGCCAGCAGCTTGGCCCGGCCGGGGATGGGACACGAGCAGTACTTC.

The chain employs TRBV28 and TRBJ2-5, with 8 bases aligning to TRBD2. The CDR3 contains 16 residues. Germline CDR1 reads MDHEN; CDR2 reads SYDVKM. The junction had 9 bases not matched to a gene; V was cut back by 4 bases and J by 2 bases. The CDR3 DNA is TGTGCCAGCAGTTCCCCCGGGGGGGCAACACAAGAGACCCAGTACTTC. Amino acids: CASSSPGGATQETQYF. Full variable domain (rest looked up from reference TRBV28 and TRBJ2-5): DVKVTQSSRYLVKRTGEKVFLECVQDMDHENMFWYRQDPGLGLRLIYFSYDVKMKEKGDIPEGYSVSREKKERFSLILESASTNQTSMYLCASSSPGGATQETQYFGPGTRLLVL.

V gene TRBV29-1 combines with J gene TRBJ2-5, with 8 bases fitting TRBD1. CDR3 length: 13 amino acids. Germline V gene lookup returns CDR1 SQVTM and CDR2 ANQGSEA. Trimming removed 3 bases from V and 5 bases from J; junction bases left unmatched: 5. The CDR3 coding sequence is TGCAGCGTTGAGACAGGGGCTGGGGAGACCCAGTACTTC. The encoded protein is CSVETGAGETQYF. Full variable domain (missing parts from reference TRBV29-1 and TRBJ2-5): SAVISQKPSRDICQRGTSLTIQCQVDSQVTMMFWYRQQPGQSLTLIATANQGSEATYESGFVIDKFPISRPNLTFSTLTVSNMSPEDSSIYLCSVETGAGETQYFGPGTRLLVL.

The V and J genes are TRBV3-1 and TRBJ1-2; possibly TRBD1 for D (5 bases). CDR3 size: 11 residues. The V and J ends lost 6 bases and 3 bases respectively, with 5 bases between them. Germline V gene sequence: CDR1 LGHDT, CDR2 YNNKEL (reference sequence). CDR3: CASRTDYGYTF. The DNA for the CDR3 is TGTGCCAGCAGGACAGACTATGGCTACACCTTC.